A selection of T cell receptor beta chains follows, all from one sample in a study of blood T cell repertoires in COVID-19. Sequencing was performed with immunoSEQ multiplex PCR; in TCRdb, only in-frame clones are kept and a portion is missing. Counted here are over 200,000 clones, more than 70% occurring once; the ten biggest clones make up roughly 5.8%. The sample taken for sequencing was peripheral blood. The receptors were gathered from a man of 80 years or more with acute or convalescent COVID-19. Both conserved end residues are part of each CDR3. The D gene is left open where the match is weak. Size tells how often a clone was seen (once, few, many) or the class of an expanded clone, and some rows leave it out.

CDR3 DNA,CDR3 protein,clone size,V gene,D gene,J gene
TGTGCCAGCAGTGATTCGGGACAGGGTCGACAGCCCCAGCATTTT,CASSDSGQGRQPQHF,.,TRBV2,TRBD1,TRBJ1-5
TGTGCCAGCAGGATGGCCGGGGAGGGTCAGCCCCAGCATTTT,CASRMAGEGQPQHF,few,TRBV27,.,TRBJ1-5
TGTGCCAGCTCATTCAGCGCCATTCCTAGCACAGATACGCAGTATTTT,CASSFSAIPSTDTQYF,.,TRBV18,.,TRBJ2-3
TGTGCCAGTAGTTTTGGGACAGGGGCCACCGGGGAGCTGTTTTTT,CASSFGTGATGELFF,.,TRBV19,TRBD1,TRBJ2-2
TGTGCCTGGAAAACAGGGCCCAATTCACCCCTCCACTTT,CAWKTGPNSPLHF,.,TRBV30,.,TRBJ1-6
TGTGCCAGCAGCAGGGGGGTCTCTGGGGCCAACGTCCTGACTTTC,CASSRGVSGANVLTF,once,TRBV25-1,.,TRBJ2-6
TGTGCCAGCAGGGGTGTTGGCACAGACTCTGGAAACACCATATATTTT,CASRGVGTDSGNTIYF,few,TRBV27,.,TRBJ1-3
TGTGCCAGCAGCGTGGGACAGGGGGCCTGGCAGCCCCAGCATTTT,CASSVGQGAWQPQHF,.,TRBV9,TRBD1,TRBJ1-5
TGTGCCAGCACCCTCATGGCGGACATGCGCTACACCTTC,CASTLMADMRYTF,.,TRBV6-5,.,TRBJ1-2
TGTGCCAGAAGCTTGGCCTCGTTTGGGCTGATCAATCAGCCCCAGCATTTT,CARSLASFGLINQPQHF,.,TRBV5-3,.,TRBJ1-5
TGTGCCAGCAGCGCCTCGACAAGGGGGCAGACCTACGAGCAGTACTTC,CASSASTRGQTYEQYF,.,TRBV28,TRBD1,TRBJ2-7
TGTGCCAGCAGCTTCTCCGCGAGCACAGATACGCAGTATTTT,CASSFSASTDTQYF,.,TRBV5-4,.,TRBJ2-3
TGTGCCAGCAGCCCAGTACTCGGGGGGTTGAACACTGAAGCTTTCTTT,CASSPVLGGLNTEAFF,once,TRBV3-1/TRBV3-2,.,TRBJ1-1
TGTGCCAGCAGCTTAGATTCTGGCAGCTATGGCTACACCTTC,CASSLDSGSYGYTF,.,TRBV11-2,.,TRBJ1-2
TGTGCCACCAGTGATTTGACAACTAGCGGGGACAATGAGCAGTTCTTC,CATSDLTTSGDNEQFF,.,TRBV24-1,TRBD2,TRBJ2-1
TGTGCCAGCAGCCTACTCAGCAGCGGGAGGGCCCGGAGTGAGCAGTTCTTC,CASSLLSSGRARSEQFF,.,TRBV3-1/TRBV3-2,TRBD2,TRBJ2-1
TGTGCCAGCAGCCTAGACAGTAGCAATCAGCCCCAGCATTTT,CASSLDSSNQPQHF,.,TRBV7-9,.,TRBJ1-5
TGTGCCAGCAGTTACCCCGTCAATAGCTACAATCAGCCCCAGCATTTT,CASSYPVNSYNQPQHF,.,TRBV6-5,.,TRBJ1-5
TGTGCCTGGAAGGCGGGCAGATACAATGAGCAGTTCTTC,CAWKAGRYNEQFF,.,TRBV30,.,TRBJ2-1
TGTGCCAGCAGCGCCCGACAGAGGTCAGAGACCCAGTACTTC,CASSARQRSETQYF,few,TRBV9,.,TRBJ2-5
TGTGCCACCAGCAGGGGCGGGAGGGCCTACAATGAGCAGTTCTTC,CATSRGGRAYNEQFF,.,TRBV15,TRBD2,TRBJ2-1
TGTGCCAGCAGCTGGCGGCCCACAGATACGCAGTATTTT,CASSWRPTDTQYF,.,TRBV3-1/TRBV3-2,.,TRBJ2-3
TGTGCCAGCAGTACCGGGACAGACTACTATGGCTACACCTTC,CASSTGTDYYGYTF,.,TRBV21-1,.,TRBJ1-2
TGCAGCGTTCGGGGGGCCGGGGAGCTGTTTTTT,CSVRGAGELFF,.,TRBV29-1,TRBD2,TRBJ2-2
TGCGCCAGCAGTCAATCGTCCCTACGGGATAAAGAGACCCAGTACTTC,CASSQSSLRDKETQYF,.,TRBV23-1,.,TRBJ2-5
TGCGCCAGCAGCCCAGGGGGAGACGGGGAGCTGTTTTTT,CASSPGGDGELFF,.,TRBV5-1,TRBD1,TRBJ2-2
TGTGCCAGCAGTGTACTAGCGGGAGTCTCGAACTTC,CASSVLAGVSNF,.,TRBV6-2/TRBV6-3,TRBD2,TRBJ2-5
TGCAGCGTTGTTTCCCAGGGGACAGGGGCAAATGAGCAGTTCTTC,CSVVSQGTGANEQFF,.,TRBV29-1,TRBD1,TRBJ2-1
TGTGCCACCAGCCCCCGGTTTGGGAGCTCCTACAATGAGCAGTTCTTC,CATSPRFGSSYNEQFF,once,TRBV15,.,TRBJ2-1
TGCGCCAGCAGCTTAGGAGACTTTAGCTCCTACGAGCAGTACTTC,CASSLGDFSSYEQYF,.,TRBV5-1,.,TRBJ2-7
TGCGCCAGCAGCCAAGCAGCACTAGCGGGGGCAGATACGCAGTATTTT,CASSQAALAGADTQYF,.,TRBV4-1,TRBD2,TRBJ2-3
TGTGCCAGCAGTTTATTTGCGGGGGCGGGTGAGCAGTTCTTC,CASSLFAGAGEQFF,many,TRBV28,.,TRBJ2-1
TGTGCCAGCAGCTTAGACGGGTTTCCAAGAGCTTTCTTT,CASSLDGFPRAFF,.,TRBV11-3,.,TRBJ1-1
TGTGCCAGCAGCTCGGACAGCTCCTCTGGAAACACCATATATTTT,CASSSDSSSGNTIYF,many,TRBV5-6,.,TRBJ1-3
TGTGCCAGCTCACAGGGACTAGCGGAGCAAGAGACCCAGTACTTC,CASSQGLAEQETQYF,.,TRBV18,TRBD2,TRBJ2-5
TGTGCCAGCAACGACCTAGCGGGGGCCACCACCGGGGAGCTGTTTTTT,CASNDLAGATTGELFF,once,TRBV28,TRBD2,TRBJ2-2
TGTGCCATCAGGGGGACTAGCGGGAGTAACACCGGGGAGCTGTTTTTT,CAIRGTSGSNTGELFF,.,TRBV10-3,TRBD2,TRBJ2-2
TGCGCCAGCAGTCGACAGGTCCCCGCCCAGGAGACCCAGTACTTC,CASSRQVPAQETQYF,.,TRBV5-1,.,TRBJ2-5
TGTGCCAGCAGCTTAATCTCAGGGGCGCGACAGCCCCAGCATTTT,CASSLISGARQPQHF,.,TRBV7-6,.,TRBJ1-5
TGTGCCAGCAGCTCCCCAGCTGGGGCCAACGTCCTGACTTTC,CASSSPAGANVLTF,once,TRBV5-6,.,TRBJ2-6
TGCAGTGCTAGTAAGTCGCCCCGAGGGGCTTTCTTT,CSASKSPRGAFF,.,TRBV20-1,.,TRBJ1-1